These 3 T cell receptor beta chains share one sample of origin, sequenced in a study of blood T cells in healthy people across ages. Combining a sample-barcoded 5' primer with a J-beta primer mix, a second PCR ran for roughly 7 to 12 cycles. TCRdb used MiXCR to reprocess the 5' RACE reads, holding one entry per CDR3 protein. This table has roughly 1.9 million distinct CDR3 sequences, roughly two fifths appearing once. The sample consisted of blood. The origin of the receptors is a human donor in good health.

This sequence joins TRBV4-1 and TRBJ2-1; D is ambiguous. The CDR3 extends over 12 amino acids. V was pared by 2 bases and J by 5 bases, with 4 bases between. CDR1 is MGHRA, CDR2 YSYEKL, per germline. This CDR3 is CASSQTDNEQFF. The DNA for the CDR3 is TGCGCCAGCAGCCAAACCGACAATGAGCAGTTCTTC.

This chain connects TRBV6-4 to TRBJ2-1; weak D call: TRBD2 (6 bases). V was cut by 7 bases and J by 0 bases, with 13 bases left in between. CDR1 MRHNA and CDR2 SNTAGT come from the germline V gene. The CDR3 runs to 15 residues. The DNA of the CDR3 is TGTGCCAGCATTCTTGGGGGGTGCTCCTACAATGAGCAGTTCTTC. It specifies CASILGGCSYNEQFF.

This clonotype was counted between two and nine times. This chain joins TRBV20-1 and TRBJ1-1; D is possibly TRBD1 (5 bases). The germline V gene has CDR1 DFQATT and CDR2 SNEGSKA (reference sequence). This CDR3 region has 17 residues. V lost 0 bases, J lost 2 bases, and 19 bases lay in between. The CDR3 DNA follows: TGCAGTGCTAGAGAGGGGGGATCGGGGCAGGGCAACACTGAAGCTTTCTTT. It specifies CSAREGGSGQGNTEAFF.